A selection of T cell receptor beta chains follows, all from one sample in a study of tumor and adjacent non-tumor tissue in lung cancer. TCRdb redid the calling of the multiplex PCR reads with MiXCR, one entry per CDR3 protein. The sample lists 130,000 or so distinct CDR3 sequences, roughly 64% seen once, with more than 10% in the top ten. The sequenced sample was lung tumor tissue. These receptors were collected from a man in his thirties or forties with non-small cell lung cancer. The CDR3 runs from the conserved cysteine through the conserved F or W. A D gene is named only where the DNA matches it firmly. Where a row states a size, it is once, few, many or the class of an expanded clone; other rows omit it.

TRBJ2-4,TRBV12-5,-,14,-,CAGTLGVIRNIQYF,TGTGCTGGGACGCTGGGGGTAATCAGAAACATTCAGTACTTC
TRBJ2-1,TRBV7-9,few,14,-,CASSLLQGGGEQFF,TGTGCCAGCAGCTTACTACAGGGCGGGGGTGAGCAGTTCTTC
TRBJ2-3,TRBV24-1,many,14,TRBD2,CATSGGTSTDTQYF,TGTGCCACCTCGGGGGGGACTAGCACAGATACGCAGTATTTT
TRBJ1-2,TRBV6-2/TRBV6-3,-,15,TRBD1,CVSSYYRGAGYGYTF,TGTGTCAGCAGTTACTACAGGGGTGCGGGCTATGGCTACACTTTC
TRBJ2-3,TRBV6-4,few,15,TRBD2,CASSDRAGGPDTQYF,TGTGCCAGCAGTGACAGGGCGGGAGGGCCAGATACGCAGTATTTT
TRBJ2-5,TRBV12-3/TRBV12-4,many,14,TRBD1,CASSPTGGGETQYF,TGTGCCAGCAGTCCGACAGGGGGTGGAGAGACCCAGTACTTC
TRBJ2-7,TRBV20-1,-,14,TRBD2,CSARGTSGTYEEYF,TGCAGTGCTAGAGGGACTAGCGGGACCTATGAGGAGTACTTC
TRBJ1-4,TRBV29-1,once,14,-,CSIGRDSWSEKLFF,TGCAGTATTGGACGAGACAGTTGGAGTGAAAAACTGTTTTTT
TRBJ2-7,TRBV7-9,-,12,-,CASSHSAYEQYF,TGTGCCAGCTCGCATTCCGCCTACGAGCAGTACTTC
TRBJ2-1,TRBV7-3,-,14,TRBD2,CASSPSGGAREQFF,TGTGCCAGCAGCCCTAGCGGGGGGGCTCGCGAGCAGTTCTTC
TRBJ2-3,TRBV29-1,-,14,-,CSVVRGKGADTRYF,TGCAGCGTTGTCCGGGGCAAGGGTGCAGATACGCGGTATTTT
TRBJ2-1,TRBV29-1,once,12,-,CSVGPPLSEQLF,TGCAGCGTGGGGCCCCCCCTATCTGAGCAGCTCTTC
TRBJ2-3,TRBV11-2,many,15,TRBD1,CASSTQTGSTDTQYF,TGTGCCAGCAGCACTCAGACAGGGAGTACAGATACGCAGTATTTT
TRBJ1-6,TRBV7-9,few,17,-,CACSLVAGSSYNSPLHF,TGTGCCTGCAGCTTAGTGGCAGGGAGCTCCTATAATTCACCCCTCCACTTT
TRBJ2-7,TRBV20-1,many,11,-,CSARGYYEQYF,TGCAGTGCTAGAGGCTACTACGAGCAGTACTTC
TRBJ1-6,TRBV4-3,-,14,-,CASSQEFCNSPLHF,TGCGCCAGCAGCCAAGAATTTTGCAATTCACCCCTCCATTTT
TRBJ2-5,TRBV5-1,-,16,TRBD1,CASRITWTGGVETQYF,TGCGCCAGCAGGATTACCTGGACAGGGGGCGTGGAGACCCAGTACTTC
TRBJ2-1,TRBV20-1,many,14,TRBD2,CSASPGLVGNEQFF,TGCAGTGCTAGCCCCGGACTAGTCGGTAATGAGCAGTTCTTC
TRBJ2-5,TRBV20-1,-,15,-,CSARDPRGPPEAQYF,TGTAGTGCTAGAGATCCGCGGGGGCCCCCCGAGGCCCAGTACTTC
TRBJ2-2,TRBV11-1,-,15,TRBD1,CASNPGPHGTGELFF,TGTGCCAGCAACCCAGGCCCACATGGGACAGGGGAGCTGTTCTTT
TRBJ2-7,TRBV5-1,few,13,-,CASSLRAPYEQYF,TGCGCCAGCAGCTTGAGGGCCCCCTACGAGCAGTACTTC
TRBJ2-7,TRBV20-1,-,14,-,CSASSPGGFNERYF,TGCAGTGCTAGTTCGCCAGGGGGGTTCAACGAGCGGTATTTC
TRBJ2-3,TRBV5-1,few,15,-,CASSSRTSLPDTQYF,TGCGCCAGCAGTTCCCGGACATCCTTGCCAGATACGCAGTATTTT
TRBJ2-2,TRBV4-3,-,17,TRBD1,CASSQESGGPSTGELFF,TGCGCCAGTAGCCAAGAATCAGGGGGCCCCAGCACCGGGGAGCTGTTTTTT
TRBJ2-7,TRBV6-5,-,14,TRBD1,CASSSQGVLGEQYF,TGTGCCAGCAGTTCACAGGGGGTTCTAGGCGAACAGTACTTC
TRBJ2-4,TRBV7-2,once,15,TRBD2,CASSLVAGDQNIQYF,TGTGCCAGCAGCTTGGTAGCGGGAGATCAAAACATTCAGTACTTC
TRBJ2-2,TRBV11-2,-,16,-,CASSPIGTLNTGELFF,TGTGCTAGCAGCCCAATCGGGACACTAAACACCGGGGAGCTGTTTTTT
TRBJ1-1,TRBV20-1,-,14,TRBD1,CSTPPWDRNAEAFF,TGCAGTACTCCTCCCTGGGACAGAAACGCTGAAGCTTTCTTT
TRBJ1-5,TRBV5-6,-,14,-,CARSSRTGGQPQHF,TGTGCCAGAAGCTCCAGGACGGGGGGACAGCCCCAGCATTTT
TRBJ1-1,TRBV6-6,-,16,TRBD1,CASNYSNLGTGTEAFF,TGTGCCAGCAATTACTCGAATCTTGGGACAGGTACTGAAGCTTTCTTT
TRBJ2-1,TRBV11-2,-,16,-,CASSLYASASHYEQSF,TGTGCCAGCAGCTTATATGCTAGCGCGTCCCACTATGAGCAGTCCTTC
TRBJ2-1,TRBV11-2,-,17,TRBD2,CASSPPRGRNSDTGQFF,TGTGCCAGCAGTCCTCCTCGCGGGAGAAACTCCGACACTGGGCAGTTCTTC
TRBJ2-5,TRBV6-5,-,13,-,CASSHWGLETQYF,TGTGCCAGCAGTCATTGGGGGTTGGAGACCCAGTACTTC
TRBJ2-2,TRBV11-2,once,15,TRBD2,CASSFSGSKTGELFF,TGTGCCAGCAGCTTTAGCGGGAGTAAGACCGGGGAGCTGTTTTTT
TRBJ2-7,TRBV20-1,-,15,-,CSAIRHEQGHYEQYF,TGCAGTGCTATACGACATGAGCAGGGGCATTACGAGCAGTACTTC
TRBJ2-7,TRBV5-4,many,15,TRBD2,CASSLKSGREYEQYF,TGTGCCAGCAGCTTGAAAAGCGGGAGAGAGTACGAGCAGTACTTC
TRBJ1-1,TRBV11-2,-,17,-,CASNLEGPGRLGTEAFF,TGTGCCAGCAACTTAGAAGGACCAGGGCGGCTCGGCACTGAAGCTTTCTTT
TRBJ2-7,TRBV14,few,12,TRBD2,CASSHGGYEQYF,TGTGCCAGCAGCCACGGGGGGTACGAGCAGTACTTC
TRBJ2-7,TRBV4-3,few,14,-,CASSQGASSYEQYF,TGCGCCAGCAGCCAAGGTGCGAGCTCCTACGAGCAGTACTTC
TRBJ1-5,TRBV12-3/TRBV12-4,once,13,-,CVSSIPPSPPQHF,TGTGTCAGCAGTATTCCTCCCAGCCCCCCCCAGCATTTT
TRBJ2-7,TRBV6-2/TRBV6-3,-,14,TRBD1,CASMGQGVTYEQYF,TGTGCCAGCATGGGACAGGGTGTCACCTACGAGCAGTACTTC
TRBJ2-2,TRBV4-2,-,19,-,CASSLEPPGVDGSTGELFF,TGTGCCAGCAGCCTAGAACCCCCCGGGGTCGACGGGAGCACCGGGGAGCTGTTTTTT
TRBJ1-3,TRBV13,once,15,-,CASRMAASSGDTIYF,TGCGCCAGTAGGATGGCCGCTAGCTCTGGAGACACCATATATTTT
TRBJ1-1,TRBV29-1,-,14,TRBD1,CGVKRTGGRTEAFF,TGCGGTGTTAAAAGGACAGGGGGAAGGACTGAAGCTTTCTTT